This TCR beta chain was recorded in a study of graft-versus-host responses after intestinal transplantation. Background on the study: All of the recipients had induction that used anti-thymocyte globulin, then tacrolimus and steroids for around three years. Points from the study as a whole: Among recipient marrow samples, GvH clones were found; some appeared first in ileum or blood. In patients with graft-donor T cell macrochimerism, allograft graft-versus-host to host-versus-graft clonal ratios were high.

Generated by immunoSEQ multiplex PCR, the TCRdb table keeps only in-frame clones and is missing some. The table has 100,000 or so clones, 91% seen once. A single count supports this clone. No antigen is known for it. The sequence was collected from a human donor who was the organ donor for an intestinal transplant. The material sequenced was unstimulated CD4+ T cells sorted from spleen or lymph node cells, taken before transplant.

This CDR3 reads CAISSDWGYNEQFF. In DNA form, the CDR3 reads TGTGCCATCAGTTCGGACTGGGGTTACAATGAGCAGTTCTTC. V and J are TRBV10-3 and TRBJ2-1; perhaps TRBD2 as D (5 bases). CDR3 size: 14 residues. The V gene's germline CDR1 is ENHRY and CDR2 SYGVKD. Trimming stripped 5 bases from V and 4 bases from J, with 12 bases between.